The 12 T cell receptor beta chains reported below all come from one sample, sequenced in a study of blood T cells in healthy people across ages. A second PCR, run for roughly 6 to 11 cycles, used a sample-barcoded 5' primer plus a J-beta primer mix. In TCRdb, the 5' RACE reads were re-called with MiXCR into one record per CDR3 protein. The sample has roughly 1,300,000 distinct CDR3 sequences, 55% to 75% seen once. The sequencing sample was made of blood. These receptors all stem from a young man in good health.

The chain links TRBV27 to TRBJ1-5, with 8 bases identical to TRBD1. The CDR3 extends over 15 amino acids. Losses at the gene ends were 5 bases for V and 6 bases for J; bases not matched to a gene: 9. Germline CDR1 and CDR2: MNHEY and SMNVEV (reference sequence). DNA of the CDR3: TGTGCCAGCAGTGCAGACAGGGGCACGGGTCAGCCCCAGCATTTT. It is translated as CASSADRGTGQPQHF.

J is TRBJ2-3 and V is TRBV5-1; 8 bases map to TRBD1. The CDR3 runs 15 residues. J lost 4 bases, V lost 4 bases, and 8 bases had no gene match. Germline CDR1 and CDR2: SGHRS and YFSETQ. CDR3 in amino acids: CASSPVRGLADTQYF. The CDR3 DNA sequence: TGCGCCAGCAGCCCGGTCAGGGGGCTCGCAGATACGCAGTATTTT. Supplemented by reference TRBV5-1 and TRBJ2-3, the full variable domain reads KAGVTQTPRYLIKTRGQQVTLSCSPISGHRSVSWYQQTPGQGLQFLFEYFSETQRNKGNFPGRFSGRQFSNSRSEMNVSTLELGDSALYLCASSPVRGLADTQYFGPGTRLTVL.

Here the CDR3 DNA reads TGTGCCAGCAGCGGATACACCGGGGAGCTGTTTTTT. Its protein product is CASSGYTGELFF. The V gene is TRBV9, the J gene TRBJ2-2; D not certain. V was cut by 3 bases and J by 3 bases, with 3 bases left in between. This CDR3 is 12 amino acids long. Germline assignment: CDR1 SGDLS and CDR2 YYNGEE.

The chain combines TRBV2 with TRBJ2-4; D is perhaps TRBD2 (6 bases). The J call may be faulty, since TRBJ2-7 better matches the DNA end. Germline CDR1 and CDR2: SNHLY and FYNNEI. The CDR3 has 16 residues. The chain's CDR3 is CASSLEEGRPIGEQYF. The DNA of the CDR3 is TGTGCCAGCAGCCTCGAGGAGGGAAGGCCCATCGGCGAGCAGTACTTC.

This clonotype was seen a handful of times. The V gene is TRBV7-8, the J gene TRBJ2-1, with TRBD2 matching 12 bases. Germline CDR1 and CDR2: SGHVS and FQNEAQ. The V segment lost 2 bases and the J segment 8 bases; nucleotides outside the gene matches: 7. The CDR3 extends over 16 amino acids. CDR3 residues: CASSLTGLAGIHEQFF. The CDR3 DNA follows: TGTGCCAGCAGCTTAACAGGACTAGCGGGGATCCATGAGCAGTTCTTC.

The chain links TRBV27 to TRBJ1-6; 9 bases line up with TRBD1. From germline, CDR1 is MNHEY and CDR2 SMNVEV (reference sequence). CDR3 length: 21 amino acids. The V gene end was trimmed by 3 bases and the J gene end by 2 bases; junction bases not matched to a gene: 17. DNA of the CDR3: TGTGCCAGCAGTTTGTCACCGGGACAGGGAAGGAGCGTCACCTATAATTCACCCCTCCACTTT. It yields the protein CASSLSPGQGRSVTYNSPLHF.

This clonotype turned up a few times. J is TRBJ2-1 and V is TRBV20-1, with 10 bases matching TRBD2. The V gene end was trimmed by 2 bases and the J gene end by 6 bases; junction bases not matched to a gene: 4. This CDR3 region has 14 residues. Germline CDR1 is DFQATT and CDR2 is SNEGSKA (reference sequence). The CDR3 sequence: CSARPSGRVNEQFF. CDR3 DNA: TGCAGTGCTAGACCTAGCGGGAGAGTCAATGAGCAGTTCTTC.

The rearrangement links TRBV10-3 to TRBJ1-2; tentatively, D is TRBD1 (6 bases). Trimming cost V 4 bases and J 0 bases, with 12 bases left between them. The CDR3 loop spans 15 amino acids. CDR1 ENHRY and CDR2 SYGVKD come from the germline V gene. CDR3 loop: CAISAGGASNYGYTF. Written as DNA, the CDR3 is TGTGCCATCAGTGCGGGGGGGGCCTCTAACTATGGCTACACCTTC.

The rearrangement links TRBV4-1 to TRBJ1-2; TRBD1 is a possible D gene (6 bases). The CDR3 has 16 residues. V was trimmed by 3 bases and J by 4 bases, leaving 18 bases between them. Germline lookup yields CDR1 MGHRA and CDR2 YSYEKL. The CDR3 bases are TGCGCCAGCAGCCAGCTCTTCCCCCGGGACACCTATGGCTACACCTTC. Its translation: CASSQLFPRDTYGYTF.

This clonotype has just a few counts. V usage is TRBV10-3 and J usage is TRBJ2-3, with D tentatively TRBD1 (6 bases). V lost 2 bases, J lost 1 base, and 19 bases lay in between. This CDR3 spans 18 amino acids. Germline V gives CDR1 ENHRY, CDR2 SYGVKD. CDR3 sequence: CAISETLAGALGTDTQYF. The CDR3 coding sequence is TGTGCCATCAGTGAGACCCTTGCAGGGGCCTTGGGCACAGATACGCAGTATTTT.

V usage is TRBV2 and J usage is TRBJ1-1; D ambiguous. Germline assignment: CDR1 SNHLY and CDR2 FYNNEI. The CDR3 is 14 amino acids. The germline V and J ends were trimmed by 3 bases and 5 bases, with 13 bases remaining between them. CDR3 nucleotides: TGTGCCAGCAGTGACATTGCGGGGATGACTGAAGCTTTCTTT. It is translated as CASSDIAGMTEAFF. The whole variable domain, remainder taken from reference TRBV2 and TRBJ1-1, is EPEVTQTPSHQVTQMGQEVILRCVPISNHLYFYWYRQILGQKVEFLVSFYNNEISEKSEIFDDQFSVERPDGSNFTLKIRSTKLEDSAMYFCASSDIAGMTEAFFGQGTRLTVV.

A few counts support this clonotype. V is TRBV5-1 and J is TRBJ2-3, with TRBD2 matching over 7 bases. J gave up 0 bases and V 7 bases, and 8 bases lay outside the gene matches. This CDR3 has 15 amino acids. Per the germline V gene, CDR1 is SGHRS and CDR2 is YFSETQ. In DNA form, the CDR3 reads TGCGCCAGCTCGCCCCGGGAGGTTAGCACAGATACGCAGTATTTT. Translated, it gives CASSPREVSTDTQYF.